The source of this T cell receptor beta chain is a study of blood T cell repertoires in COVID-19. TCRdb's copy holds only in-frame clones and misses some; the assay was immunoSEQ multiplex PCR. The table records approximately 74,000 clones, 75% to 95% of them present only once. V shed 6 bases, J shed 5 bases, and the junction held 18 bases outside the gene matches. Germline V gene sequence: CDR1 MNHEY, CDR2 SMNVEV (reference sequence). This CDR3 contains 18 residues. Sequencing input: peripheral blood. This chain connects TRBV27 to TRBJ2-7, with TRBD1 matching 11 bases. This TCR came from a woman aged 55-69 years with active COVID-19. CDR3 sequence: CASSPRTGGYPRVHEQYF. CDR3 bases: TGTGCCAGCAGCCCCAGGACAGGGGGCTACCCGAGGGTCCACGAGCAGTACTTC.